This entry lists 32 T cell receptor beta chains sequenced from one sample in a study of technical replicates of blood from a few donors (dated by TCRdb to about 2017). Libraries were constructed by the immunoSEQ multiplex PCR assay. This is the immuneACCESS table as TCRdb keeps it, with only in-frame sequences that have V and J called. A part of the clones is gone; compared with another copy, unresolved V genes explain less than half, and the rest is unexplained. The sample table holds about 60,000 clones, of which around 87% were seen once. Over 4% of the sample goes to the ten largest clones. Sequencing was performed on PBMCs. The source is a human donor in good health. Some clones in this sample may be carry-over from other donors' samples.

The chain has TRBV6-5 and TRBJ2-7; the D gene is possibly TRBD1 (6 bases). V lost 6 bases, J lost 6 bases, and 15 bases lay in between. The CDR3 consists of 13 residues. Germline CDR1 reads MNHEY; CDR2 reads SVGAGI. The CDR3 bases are TGTGCCAGCAGAGACCCCAGGGGCGGCGAGCAGTACTTC. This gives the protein CASRDPRGGEQYF.

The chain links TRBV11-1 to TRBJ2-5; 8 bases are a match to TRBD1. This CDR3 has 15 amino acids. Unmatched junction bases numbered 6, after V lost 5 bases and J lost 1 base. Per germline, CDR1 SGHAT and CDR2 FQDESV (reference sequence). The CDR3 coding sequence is TGTGCCAGCAGCCGTTGGACAGGGATCCAAGAGACCCAGTACTTC. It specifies CASSRWTGIQETQYF.

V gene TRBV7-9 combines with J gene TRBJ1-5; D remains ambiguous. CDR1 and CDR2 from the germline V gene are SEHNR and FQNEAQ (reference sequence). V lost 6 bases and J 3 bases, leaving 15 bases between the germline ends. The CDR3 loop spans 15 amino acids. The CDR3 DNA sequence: TGTGCCAGCAGTCACGGACTGAGTGTCAATCAGCCCCAGCATTTT. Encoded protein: CASSHGLSVNQPQHF.

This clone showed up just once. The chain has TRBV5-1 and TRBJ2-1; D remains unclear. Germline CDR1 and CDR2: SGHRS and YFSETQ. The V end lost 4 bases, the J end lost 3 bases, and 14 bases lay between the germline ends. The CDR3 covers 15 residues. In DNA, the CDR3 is TGCGCCAGCAGCCCAAACGTGGAGAGCTACAATGAGCAGTTCTTC. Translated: CASSPNVESYNEQFF.

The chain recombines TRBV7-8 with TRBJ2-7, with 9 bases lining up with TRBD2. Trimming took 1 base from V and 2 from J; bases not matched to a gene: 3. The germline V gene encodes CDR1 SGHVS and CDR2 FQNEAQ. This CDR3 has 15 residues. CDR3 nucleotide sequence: TGTGCCAGCAGCTTAGGACCTAGCGGGACCTACGAGCAGTACTTC. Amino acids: CASSLGPSGTYEQYF.

The CDR3 region has the DNA TGTGCCAGCAGCTTGGGCCACAGTCCTTATAGCAATCAGCCCCAGCATTTT. This codes for CASSLGHSPYSNQPQHF. This sequence joins TRBV5-8 and TRBJ1-5, with no clear D. There are 17 residues in the CDR3. V shed 0 bases and J shed 0 bases, with 13 bases lying between them. CDR1 SGHTS and CDR2 YDEGEE come from the germline V gene.

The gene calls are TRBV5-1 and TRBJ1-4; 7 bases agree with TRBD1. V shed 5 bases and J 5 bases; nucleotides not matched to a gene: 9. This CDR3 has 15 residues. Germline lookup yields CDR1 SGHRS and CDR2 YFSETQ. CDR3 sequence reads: CASREKGTVNEKLFF. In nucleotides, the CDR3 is TGCGCCAGCAGAGAGAAGGGGACAGTGAATGAAAAACTGTTTTTT.

The chain's CDR3 is CASSQDFSTDTQYF. The CDR3 DNA follows: TGTGCCAGCAGCCAAGATTTCTCCACAGATACGCAGTATTTT. This chain uses TRBV4-2 with TRBJ2-3; no clear D gene. The CDR3 runs 14 residues. The V end lost 0 bases, the J end lost 2 bases, and 6 bases lay between the germline ends. Looked up from germline, CDR1 is LGHNA and CDR2 is YNFKEQ.

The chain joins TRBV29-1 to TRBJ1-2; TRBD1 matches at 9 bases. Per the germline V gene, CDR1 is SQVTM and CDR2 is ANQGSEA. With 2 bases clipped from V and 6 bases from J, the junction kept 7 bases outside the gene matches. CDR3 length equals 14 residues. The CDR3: CSVEPPGQGNGYTF. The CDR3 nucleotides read TGCAGCGTTGAACCTCCGGGACAGGGTAATGGCTACACCTTC.

The CDR3 nucleotides read TGTGCTAGTGGCCCCGACAGAAAGAACACTGAAGCTTTCTTT. It encodes CASGPDRKNTEAFF. The V call is TRBV12-5, the J call TRBJ1-1, with D possibly being TRBD1 (5 bases). From germline, CDR1 is LGHNT and CDR2 FRNRAP. This CDR3 has 14 residues. Between the trimmed V and J ends, which lost 6 bases and 1 base, there was a span of 12 bases.

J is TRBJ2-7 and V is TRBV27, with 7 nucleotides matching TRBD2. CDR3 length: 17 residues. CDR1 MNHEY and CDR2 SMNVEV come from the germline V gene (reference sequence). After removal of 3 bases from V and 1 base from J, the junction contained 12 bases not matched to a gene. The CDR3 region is CASSFAGQASGSYEQYF. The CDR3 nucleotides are TGTGCCAGCAGTTTTGCAGGTCAGGCTAGCGGTTCCTACGAGCAGTACTTC.

The CDR3 nucleotides are TGTGCCAGCAAGAAAGACAGCTCCTACGAGCAGTACTTC. This encodes CASKKDSSYEQYF. J is TRBJ2-7 and V is TRBV6-5, with D possibly matching TRBD1 (5 bases). CDR1 and CDR2 (germline): MNHEY, SVGAGI. V lost 7 bases, J lost 0 bases, and 10 bases lay in between. The CDR3 contains 13 residues.

The chain's CDR3 is CASSGTAGANVLTF. The CDR3 DNA reads TGTGCCAGCAGTGGGACTGCTGGGGCCAACGTCCTGACTTTC. The chain joins TRBV11-2 to TRBJ2-6, with D possibly being TRBD2 (6 bases). Trimming stripped 6 bases from V and 2 bases from J, with 8 bases between. The V gene's germline CDR1 is SGHAT and CDR2 FQNNGV. The CDR3 runs to 14 residues.

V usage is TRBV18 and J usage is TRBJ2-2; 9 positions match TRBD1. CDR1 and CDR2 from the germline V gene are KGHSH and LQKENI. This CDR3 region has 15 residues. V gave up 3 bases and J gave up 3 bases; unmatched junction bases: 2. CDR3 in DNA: TGTGCCAGCTCACCCAGACAGGGGGACACCGGGGAGCTGTTTTTT. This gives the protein CASSPRQGDTGELFF.

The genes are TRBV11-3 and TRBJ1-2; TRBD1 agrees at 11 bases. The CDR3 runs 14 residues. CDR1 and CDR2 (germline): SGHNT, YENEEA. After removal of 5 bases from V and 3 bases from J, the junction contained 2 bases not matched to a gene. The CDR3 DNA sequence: TGTGCCAGCAGCGTGGGACAGGGGGACTATGGCTACACCTTC. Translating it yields CASSVGQGDYGYTF. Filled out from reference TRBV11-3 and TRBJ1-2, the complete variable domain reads EAGVVQSPRYKIIEKKQPVAFWCNPISGHNTLYWYLQNLGQGPELLIRYENEEAVDDSQLPKDRFSAERLKGVDSTLKIQPAELGDSAVYLCASSVGQGDYGYTFGSGTRLTVV.

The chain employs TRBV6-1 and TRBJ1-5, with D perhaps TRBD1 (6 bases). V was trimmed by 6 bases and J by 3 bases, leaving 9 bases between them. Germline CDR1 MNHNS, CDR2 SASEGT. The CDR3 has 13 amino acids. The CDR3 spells CASRRDNNQPQHF. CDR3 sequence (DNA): TGTGCCAGCAGACGGGACAACAATCAGCCCCAGCATTTT.

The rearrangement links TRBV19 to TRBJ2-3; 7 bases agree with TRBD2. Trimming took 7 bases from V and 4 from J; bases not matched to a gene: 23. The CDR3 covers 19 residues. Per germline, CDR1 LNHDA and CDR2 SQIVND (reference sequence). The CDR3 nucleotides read TGTGCCAGTACCTCAACGGGTGGGCGGGGGACCCGGGCCGCAGATACGCAGTATTTT. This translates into CASTSTGGRGTRAADTQYF. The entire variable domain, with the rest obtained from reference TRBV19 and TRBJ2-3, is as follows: DGGITQSPKYLFRKEGQNVTLSCEQNLNHDAMYWYRQDPGQGLRLIYYSQIVNDFQKGDIAEGYSVSREKKESFPLTVTSAQKNPTAFYLCASTSTGGRGTRAADTQYFGPGTRLTVL.

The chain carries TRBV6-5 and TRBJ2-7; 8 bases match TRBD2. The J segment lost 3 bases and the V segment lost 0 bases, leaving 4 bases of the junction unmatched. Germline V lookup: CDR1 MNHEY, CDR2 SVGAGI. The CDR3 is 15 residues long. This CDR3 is CASSYSISGIYEQYF. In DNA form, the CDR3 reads TGTGCCAGCAGTTACTCGATTAGCGGGATCTACGAGCAGTACTTC.

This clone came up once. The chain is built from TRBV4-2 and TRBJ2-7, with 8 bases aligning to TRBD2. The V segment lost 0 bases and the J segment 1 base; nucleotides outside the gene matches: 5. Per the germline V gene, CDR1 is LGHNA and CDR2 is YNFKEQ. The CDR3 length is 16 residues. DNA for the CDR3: TGTGCCAGCAGCCAAGATTACCCGGGAGGGTCCTACGAGCAGTACTTC. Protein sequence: CASSQDYPGGSYEQYF.

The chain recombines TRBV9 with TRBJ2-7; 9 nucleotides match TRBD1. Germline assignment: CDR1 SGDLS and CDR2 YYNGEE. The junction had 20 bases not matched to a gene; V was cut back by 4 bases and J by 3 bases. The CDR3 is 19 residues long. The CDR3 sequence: CASSPSRDRALEMNYEQYF. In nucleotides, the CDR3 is TGTGCCAGCAGCCCAAGCAGGGACAGGGCCTTAGAAATGAACTACGAGCAGTACTTC. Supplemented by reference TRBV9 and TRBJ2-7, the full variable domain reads DSGVTQTPKHLITATGQRVTLRCSPRSGDLSVYWYQQSLDQGLQFLIQYYNGEERAKGNILERFSAQQFPDLHSELNLSSLELGDSALYFCASSPSRDRALEMNYEQYFGPGTRLTVT.

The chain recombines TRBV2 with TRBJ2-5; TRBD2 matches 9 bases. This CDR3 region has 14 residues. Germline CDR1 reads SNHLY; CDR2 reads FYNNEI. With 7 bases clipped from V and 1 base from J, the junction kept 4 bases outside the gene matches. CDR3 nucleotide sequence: TGTGCCAGCAAGTCAGCGGGGGGCCAAGAGACCCAGTACTTC. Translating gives CASKSAGGQETQYF.

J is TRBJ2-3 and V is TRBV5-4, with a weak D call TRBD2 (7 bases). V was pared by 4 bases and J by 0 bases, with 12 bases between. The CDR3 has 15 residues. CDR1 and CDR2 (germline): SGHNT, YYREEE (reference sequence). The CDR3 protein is CASSGGAGSTDTQYF. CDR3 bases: TGTGCCAGCAGCGGGGGGGCGGGGAGCACAGATACGCAGTATTTT.

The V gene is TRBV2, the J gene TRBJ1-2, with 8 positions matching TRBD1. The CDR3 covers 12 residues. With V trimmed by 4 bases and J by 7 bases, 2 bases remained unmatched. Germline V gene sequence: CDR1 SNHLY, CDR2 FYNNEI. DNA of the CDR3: TGTGCCAGCAGTGCAACAGGGGGTGGCTACACCTTC. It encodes CASSATGGGYTF.

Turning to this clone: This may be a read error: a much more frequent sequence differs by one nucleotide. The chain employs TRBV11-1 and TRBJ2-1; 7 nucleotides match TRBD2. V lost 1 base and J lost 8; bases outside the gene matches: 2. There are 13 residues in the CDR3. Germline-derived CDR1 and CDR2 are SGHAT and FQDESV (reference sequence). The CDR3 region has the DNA TGTGCCAGCAGCTTAGGACTAGCCGATGAGCAGTTCTTC. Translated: CASSLGLADEQFF.

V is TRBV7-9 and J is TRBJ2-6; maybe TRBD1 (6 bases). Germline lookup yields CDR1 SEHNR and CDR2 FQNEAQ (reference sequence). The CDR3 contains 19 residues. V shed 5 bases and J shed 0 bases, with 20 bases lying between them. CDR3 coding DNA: TGTGCCAGCAGCAATAGGGTGGGGGCTGACCACTCTGGGGCCAACGTCCTGACTTTC. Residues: CASSNRVGADHSGANVLTF. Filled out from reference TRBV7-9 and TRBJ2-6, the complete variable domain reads DTGVSQNPRHKITKRGQNVTFRCDPISEHNRLYWYRQTLGQGPEFLTYFQNEAQLEKSRLLSDRFSAERPKGSFSTLEIQRTEQGDSAMYLCASSNRVGADHSGANVLTFGAGSRLTVL.

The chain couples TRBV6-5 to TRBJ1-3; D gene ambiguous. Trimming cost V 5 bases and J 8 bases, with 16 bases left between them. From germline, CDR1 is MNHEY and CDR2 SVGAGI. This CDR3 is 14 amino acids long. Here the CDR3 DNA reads TGTGCCAGCAGTCCCGAAACGAAACGGGACACCATATATTTT. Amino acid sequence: CASSPETKRDTIYF.

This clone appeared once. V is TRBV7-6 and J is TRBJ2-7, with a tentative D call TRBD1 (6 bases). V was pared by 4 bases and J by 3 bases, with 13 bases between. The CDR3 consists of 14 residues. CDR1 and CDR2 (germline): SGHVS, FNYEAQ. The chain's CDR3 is CASSSVTGSYEQYF. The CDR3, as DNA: TGTGCCAGCAGCTCCGTGACAGGCAGCTACGAGCAGTACTTC.

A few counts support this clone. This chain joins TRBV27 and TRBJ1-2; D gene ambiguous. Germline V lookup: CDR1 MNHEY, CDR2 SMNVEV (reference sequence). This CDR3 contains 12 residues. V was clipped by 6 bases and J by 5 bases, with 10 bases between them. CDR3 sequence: CASSPDYYGYTF. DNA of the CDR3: TGTGCCAGCAGCCCCGACTATTATGGCTACACCTTC.

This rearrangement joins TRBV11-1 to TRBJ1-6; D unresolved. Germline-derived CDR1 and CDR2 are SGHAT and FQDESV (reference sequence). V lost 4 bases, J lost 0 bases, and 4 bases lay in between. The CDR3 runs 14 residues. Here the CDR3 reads CASSSLSYNSPLHF. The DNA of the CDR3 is TGTGCCAGCAGCTCCCTCTCCTATAATTCACCCCTCCACTTT.

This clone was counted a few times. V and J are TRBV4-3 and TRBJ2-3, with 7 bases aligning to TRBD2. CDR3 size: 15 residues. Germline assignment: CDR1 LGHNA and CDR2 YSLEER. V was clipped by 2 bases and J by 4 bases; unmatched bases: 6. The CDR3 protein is CASSQTRGRADTQYF. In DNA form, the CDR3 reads TGCGCCAGCAGCCAAACCCGGGGGAGGGCAGATACGCAGTATTTT.

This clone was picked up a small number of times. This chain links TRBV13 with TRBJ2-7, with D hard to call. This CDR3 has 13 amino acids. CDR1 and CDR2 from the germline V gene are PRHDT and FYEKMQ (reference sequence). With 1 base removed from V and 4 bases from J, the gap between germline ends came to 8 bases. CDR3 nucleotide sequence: TGTGCCAGCAGCTTAGAACAATCTTACGAGCAGTACTTC. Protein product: CASSLEQSYEQYF.

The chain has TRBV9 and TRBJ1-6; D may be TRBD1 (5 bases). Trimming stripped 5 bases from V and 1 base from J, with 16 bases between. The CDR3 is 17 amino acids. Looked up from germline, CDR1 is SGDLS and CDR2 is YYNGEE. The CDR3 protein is CASSDQGRKSYNSPLHF. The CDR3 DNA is TGTGCCAGCAGTGATCAGGGAAGGAAGTCCTATAATTCACCCCTCCACTTT.